This TCR beta chain was recovered during a study of metastatic and nonmetastatic thyroid tumors (dated by TCRdb to between 2020 and 2021). Context from the whole study: The researchers compared repertoires between peripheral blood samples and tumor or nodule tissue samples from patients with malignant or benign thyroid disease.

This clone was detected a few times. The antigen it binds to is not known. Base quality data are lacking; no much larger clone is found one base away. No patient had received any treatment before thyroid surgery. Using T-cell receptor beta sequencing, the study looked back at clinical samples from patients collected from the early 2010s to the late 2010s. Study-wide findings and limitations: TCR beta diversity was reported as significantly higher in malignant tumors than in benign nodules, in both blood and tumor samples.

CDR1 SGHDT and CDR2 YYEEEE were looked up in the germline V gene. V and J are trimmed by 4 bases and 3 bases, and the gene matches miss 10 bases of the junction. The CDR3 contains 16 residues, cysteine and phenylalanine counted. Kept here is only the CDR3 DNA, which spans 48 bases and is read in frame from base 1. The library came from PCR. Sequencing was carried out with an Illumina HiSeq 4000. High-throughput sequencing was used to profile the TCR beta-chain CDR3 region of every patient. In the original analysis: CDR3 differences across clinicopathological groups were used to build a classifier for discriminating distant-metastatic papillary thyroid cancer patients. Repertoire diversity was assessed with the Shannon index, and tumor-blood repertoire similarity with the Morisita-Horn index. The raw public data were reprocessed by TCRdb itself: fastp quality trimming at Q25, MiXCR clonotype calling, in-frame beta chains only. TCRdb, not the original authors, processed these V and J calls. The sample contains roughly 6,900 clones, under 35% of them found a single time. Roughly 16% of the sample is taken by the ten largest.

The TCR sequence derives from a male donor with papillary thyroid cancer or a benign thyroid nodule (not recorded which). Some clones in this sample may be carry-over from other donors' samples. Sequenced sample: adjacent normal tissue. Recombination linked TRBV5-6 to TRBJ2-3, with 8 central nucleotides matching TRBD2. CDR3 region: CASSLRTSWSTDTQYF. The nucleotide sequence is given as TGTGCCAGCAGCCTGCGGACTAGCTGGAGTACAGATACGCAGTATTTT.